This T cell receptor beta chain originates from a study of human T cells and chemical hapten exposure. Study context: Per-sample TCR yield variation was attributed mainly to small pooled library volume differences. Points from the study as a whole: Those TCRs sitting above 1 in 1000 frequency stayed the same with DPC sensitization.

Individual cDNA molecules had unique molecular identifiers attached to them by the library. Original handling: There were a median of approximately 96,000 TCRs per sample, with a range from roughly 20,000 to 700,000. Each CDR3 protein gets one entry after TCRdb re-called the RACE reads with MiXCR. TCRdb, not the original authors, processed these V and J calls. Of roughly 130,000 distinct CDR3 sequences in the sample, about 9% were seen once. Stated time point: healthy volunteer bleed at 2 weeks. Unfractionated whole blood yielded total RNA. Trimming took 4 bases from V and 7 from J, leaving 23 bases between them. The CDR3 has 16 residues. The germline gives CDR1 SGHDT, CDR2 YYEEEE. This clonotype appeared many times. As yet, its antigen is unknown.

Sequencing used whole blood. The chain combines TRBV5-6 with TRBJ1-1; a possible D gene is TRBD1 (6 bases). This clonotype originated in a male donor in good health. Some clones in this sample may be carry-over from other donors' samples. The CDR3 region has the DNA TGTGCCAGCAGCCCTCCGGGGGGGCACCTAGAGGTTGAAGCTTTCTTT. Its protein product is CASSPPGGHLEVEAFF.